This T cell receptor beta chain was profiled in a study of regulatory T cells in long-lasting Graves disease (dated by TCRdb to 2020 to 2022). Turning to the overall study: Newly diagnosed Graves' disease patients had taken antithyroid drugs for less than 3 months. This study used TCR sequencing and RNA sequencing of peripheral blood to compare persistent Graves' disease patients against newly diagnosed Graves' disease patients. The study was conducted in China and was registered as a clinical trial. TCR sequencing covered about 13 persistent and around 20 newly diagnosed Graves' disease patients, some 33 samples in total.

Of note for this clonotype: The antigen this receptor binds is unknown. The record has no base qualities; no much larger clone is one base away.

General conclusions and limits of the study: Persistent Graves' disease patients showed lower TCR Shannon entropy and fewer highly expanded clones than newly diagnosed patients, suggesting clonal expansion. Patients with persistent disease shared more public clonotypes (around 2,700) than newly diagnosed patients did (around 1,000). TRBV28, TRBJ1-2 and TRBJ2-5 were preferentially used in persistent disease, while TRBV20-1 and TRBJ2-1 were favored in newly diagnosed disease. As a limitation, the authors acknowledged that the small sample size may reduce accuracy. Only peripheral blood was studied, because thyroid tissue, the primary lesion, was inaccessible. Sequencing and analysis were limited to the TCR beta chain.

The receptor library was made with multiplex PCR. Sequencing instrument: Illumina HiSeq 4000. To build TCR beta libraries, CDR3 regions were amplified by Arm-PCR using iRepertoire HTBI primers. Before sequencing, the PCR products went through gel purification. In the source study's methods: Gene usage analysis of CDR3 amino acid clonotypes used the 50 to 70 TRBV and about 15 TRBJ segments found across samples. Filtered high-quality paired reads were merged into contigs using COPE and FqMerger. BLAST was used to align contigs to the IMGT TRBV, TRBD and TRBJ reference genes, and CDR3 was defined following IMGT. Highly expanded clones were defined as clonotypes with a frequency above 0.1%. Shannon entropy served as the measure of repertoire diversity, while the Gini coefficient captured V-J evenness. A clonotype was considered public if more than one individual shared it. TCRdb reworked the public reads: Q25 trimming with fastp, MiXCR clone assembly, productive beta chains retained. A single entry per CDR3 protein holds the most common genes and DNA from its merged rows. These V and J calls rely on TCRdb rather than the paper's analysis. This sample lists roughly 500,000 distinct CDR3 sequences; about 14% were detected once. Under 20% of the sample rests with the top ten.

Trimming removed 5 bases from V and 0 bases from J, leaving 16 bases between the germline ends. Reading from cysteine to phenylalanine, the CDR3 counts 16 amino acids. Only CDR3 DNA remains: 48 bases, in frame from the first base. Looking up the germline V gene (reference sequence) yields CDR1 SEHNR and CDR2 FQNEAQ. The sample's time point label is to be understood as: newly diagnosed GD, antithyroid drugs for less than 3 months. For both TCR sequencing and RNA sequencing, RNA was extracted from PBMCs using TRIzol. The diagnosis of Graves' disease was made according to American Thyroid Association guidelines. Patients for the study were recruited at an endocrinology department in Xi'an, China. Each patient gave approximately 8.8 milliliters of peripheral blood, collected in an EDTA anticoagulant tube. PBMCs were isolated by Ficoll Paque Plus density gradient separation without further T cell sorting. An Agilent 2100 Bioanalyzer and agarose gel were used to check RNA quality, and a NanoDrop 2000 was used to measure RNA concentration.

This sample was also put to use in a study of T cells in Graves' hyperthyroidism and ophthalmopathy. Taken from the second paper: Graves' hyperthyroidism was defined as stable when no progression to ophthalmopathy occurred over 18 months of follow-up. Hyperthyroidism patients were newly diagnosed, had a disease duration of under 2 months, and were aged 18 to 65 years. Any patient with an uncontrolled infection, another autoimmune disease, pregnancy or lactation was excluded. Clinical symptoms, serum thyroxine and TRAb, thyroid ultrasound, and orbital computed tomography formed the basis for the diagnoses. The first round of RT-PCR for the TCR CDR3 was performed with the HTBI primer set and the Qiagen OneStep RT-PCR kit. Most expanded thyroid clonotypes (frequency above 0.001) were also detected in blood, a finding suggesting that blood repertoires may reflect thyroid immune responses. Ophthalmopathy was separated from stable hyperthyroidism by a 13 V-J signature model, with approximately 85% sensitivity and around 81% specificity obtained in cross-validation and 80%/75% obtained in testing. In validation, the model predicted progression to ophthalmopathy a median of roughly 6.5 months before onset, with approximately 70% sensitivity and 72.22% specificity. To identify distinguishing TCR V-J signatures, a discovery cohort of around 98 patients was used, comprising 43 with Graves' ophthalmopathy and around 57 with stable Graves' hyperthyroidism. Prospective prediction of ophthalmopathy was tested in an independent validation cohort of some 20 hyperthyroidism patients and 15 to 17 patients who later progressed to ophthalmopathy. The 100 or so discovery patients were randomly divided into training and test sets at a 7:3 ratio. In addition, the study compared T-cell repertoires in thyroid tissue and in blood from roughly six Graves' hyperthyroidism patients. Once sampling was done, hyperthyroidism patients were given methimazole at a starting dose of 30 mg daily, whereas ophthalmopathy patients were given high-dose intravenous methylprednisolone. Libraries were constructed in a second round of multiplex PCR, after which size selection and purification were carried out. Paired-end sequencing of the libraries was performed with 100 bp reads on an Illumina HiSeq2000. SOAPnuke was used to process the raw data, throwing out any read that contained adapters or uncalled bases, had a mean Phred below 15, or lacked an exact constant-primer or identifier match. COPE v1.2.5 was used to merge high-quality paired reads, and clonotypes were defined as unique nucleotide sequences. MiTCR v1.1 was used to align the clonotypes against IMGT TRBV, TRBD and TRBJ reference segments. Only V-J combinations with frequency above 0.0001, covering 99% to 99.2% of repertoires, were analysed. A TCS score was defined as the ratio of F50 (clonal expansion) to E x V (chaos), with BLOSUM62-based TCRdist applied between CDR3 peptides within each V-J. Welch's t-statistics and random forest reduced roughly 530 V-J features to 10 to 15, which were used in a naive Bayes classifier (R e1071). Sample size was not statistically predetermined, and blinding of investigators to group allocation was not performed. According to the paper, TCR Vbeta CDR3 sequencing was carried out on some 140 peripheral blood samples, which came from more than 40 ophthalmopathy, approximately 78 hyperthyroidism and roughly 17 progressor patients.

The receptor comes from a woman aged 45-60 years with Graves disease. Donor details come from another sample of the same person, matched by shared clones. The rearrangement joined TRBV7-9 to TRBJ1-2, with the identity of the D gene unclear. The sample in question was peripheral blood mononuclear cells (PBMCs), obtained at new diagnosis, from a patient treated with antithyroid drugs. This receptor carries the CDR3 CASSQLNRVSNYGYTF. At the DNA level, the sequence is TGTGCCAGCAGCCAACTGAACAGAGTCTCTAACTATGGCTACACCTTC.